This T cell receptor (beta chain) is drawn from a study of blood T cell repertoires in COVID-19. Source study methods: By means of reference gene primer amplification, nucleated cell counts were estimated. Data came from immunoSEQ multiplex PCR; TCRdb stores just in-frame clones and leaves some out. V, J and clone size are those of that table, while D and trimming were read from the DNA. Of 150,000 to 170,000 clones in the sample, around 83% were seen once. This clone was seen ten or more times. This CDR3 has 16 amino acids. The germline V gene encodes CDR1 MGHDK and CDR2 SYGVNS. Trimming took 8 bases from V and 0 from J, leaving 14 bases between them.

The origin of this receptor is a woman aged 55-69 years with COVID-19, enrolled during active disease. The material sequenced was peripheral blood. This chain links TRBV25-1 with TRBJ1-6, with D possibly being TRBD1 (5 bases). This CDR3 reads CASQKSGGSYNSPLHF. In nucleotides, the CDR3 is TGTGCCAGCCAAAAGTCCGGGGGCTCCTATAATTCACCCCTCCACTTT. The variable domain in full, with the rest retrieved from reference TRBV25-1 and TRBJ1-6, is EADIYQTPRYLVIGTGKKITLECSQTMGHDKMYWYQQDPGMELHLIHYSYGVNSTEKGDLSSESTVSRIRTEHFPLTLESARPSHTSQYLCASQKSGGSYNSPLHFGNGTRLTVT.